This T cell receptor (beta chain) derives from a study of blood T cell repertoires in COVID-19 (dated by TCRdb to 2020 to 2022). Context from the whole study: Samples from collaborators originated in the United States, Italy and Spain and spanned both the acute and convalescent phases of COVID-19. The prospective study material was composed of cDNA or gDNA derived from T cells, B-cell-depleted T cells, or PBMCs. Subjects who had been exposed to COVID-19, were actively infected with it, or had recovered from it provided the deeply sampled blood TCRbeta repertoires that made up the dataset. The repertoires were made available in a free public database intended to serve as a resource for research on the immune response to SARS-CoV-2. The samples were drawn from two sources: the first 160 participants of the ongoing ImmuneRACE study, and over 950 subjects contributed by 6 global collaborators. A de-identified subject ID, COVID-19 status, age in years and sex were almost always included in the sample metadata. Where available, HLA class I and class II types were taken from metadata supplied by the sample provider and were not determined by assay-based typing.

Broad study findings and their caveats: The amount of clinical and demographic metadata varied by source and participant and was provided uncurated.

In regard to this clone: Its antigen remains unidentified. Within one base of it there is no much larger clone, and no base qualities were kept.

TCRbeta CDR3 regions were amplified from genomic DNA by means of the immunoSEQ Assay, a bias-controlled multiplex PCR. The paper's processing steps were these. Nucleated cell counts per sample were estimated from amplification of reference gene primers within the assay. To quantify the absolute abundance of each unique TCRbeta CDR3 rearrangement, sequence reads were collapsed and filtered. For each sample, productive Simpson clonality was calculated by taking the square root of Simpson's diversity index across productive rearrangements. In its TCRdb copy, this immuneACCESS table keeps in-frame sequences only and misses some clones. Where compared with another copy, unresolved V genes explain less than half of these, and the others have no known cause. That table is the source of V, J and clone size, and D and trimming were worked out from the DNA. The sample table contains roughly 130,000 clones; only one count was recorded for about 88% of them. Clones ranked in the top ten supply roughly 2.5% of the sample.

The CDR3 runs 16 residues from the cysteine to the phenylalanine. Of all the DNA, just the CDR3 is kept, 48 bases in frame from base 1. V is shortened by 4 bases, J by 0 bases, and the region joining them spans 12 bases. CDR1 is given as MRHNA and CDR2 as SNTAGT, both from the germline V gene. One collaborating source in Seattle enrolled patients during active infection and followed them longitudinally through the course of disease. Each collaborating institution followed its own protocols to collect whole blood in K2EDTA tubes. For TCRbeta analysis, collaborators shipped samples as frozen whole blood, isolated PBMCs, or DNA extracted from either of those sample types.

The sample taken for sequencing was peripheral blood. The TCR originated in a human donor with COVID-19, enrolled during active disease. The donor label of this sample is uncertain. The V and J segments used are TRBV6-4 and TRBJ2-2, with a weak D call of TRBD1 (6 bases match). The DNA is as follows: TGTGCCAGCAGTGTCCAGGGGCGGGCGAACACCGGGGAGCTGTTTTTT. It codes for CASSVQGRANTGELFF.